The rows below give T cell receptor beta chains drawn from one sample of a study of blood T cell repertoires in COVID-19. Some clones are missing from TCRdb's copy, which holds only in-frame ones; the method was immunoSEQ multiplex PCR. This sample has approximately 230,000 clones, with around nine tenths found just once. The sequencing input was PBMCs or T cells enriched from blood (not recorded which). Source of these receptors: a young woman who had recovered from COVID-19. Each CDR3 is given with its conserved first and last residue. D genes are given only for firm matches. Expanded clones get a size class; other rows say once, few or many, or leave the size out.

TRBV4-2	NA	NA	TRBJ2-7	TGTGCCAGCAGCCAGGAGGGAGGATCGTCGGCCTACGAGCAGTACTTC	CASSQEGGSSAYEQYF
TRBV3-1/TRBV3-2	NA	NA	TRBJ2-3	TGTGCCAGCAGCCAAGATCGGGGCACAGATACGCAGTATTTT	CASSQDRGTDTQYF
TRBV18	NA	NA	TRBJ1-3	TGTGCCAGCTCACCACTTTCTTCAGGGCTCAAGTCTGGAAACACCATATATTTT	CASSPLSSGLKSGNTIYF
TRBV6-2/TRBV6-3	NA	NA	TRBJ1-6	TGTGCCAGCAGTTCGGGAGGAACCCCTAGTTCACCCCTCCACTTT	CASSSGGTPSSPLHF
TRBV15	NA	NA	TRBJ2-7	TGTGCCACCAGCGAGGACAGCGAGCAGTACTTC	CATSEDSEQYF
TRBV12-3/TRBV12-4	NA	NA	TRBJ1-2	TGTGCCAGCAGGAGGACAGCGAGCTACACCTTC	CASRRTASYTF
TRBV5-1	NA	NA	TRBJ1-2	TGCGCCAGCAGCTTGGGGAATGTTGGGGCGACCTATGGCTACACCTTC	CASSLGNVGATYGYTF
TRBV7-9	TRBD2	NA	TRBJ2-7	TGTGCCAGCAGTGGACTAGCGGGTTACGAGCAGTACTTC	CASSGLAGYEQYF
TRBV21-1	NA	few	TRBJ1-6	TGTGCCAGCACCGGCGGGACTGATTCACCCCTCCACTTT	CASTGGTDSPLHF
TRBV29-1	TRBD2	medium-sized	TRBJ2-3	TGCAGCGTTGAAGCGCTAGCGGGACTTTCAGATACGCAGTATTTT	CSVEALAGLSDTQYF
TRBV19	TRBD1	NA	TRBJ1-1	TGTGCCAGTAGAGGGGACAGGGCACTGAACACTGAAGCTTTCTTT	CASRGDRALNTEAFF
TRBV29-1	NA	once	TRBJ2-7	TGCAGCGTTGAACTTCCGGGGAATGCCTACGAGCAGTACTTC	CSVELPGNAYEQYF
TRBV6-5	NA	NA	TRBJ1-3	TGTGCCGCTCGACGGGTCTCTGGAAACACCATATATTTT	CAARRVSGNTIYF
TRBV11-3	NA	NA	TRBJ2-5	TGTGCCAGCAGCTTAGATCGGGGACAAGAGACCCAGTACTTC	CASSLDRGQETQYF
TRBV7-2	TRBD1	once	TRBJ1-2	TGTGCCAGCAGCGCGACGTGGACAGGGCTTGGCTATGGCTACACCTTC	CASSATWTGLGYGYTF
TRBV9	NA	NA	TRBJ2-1	TGTGCCAGCAGCGTAGAGACTAGATACTACAATGAGCAGTTCTTC	CASSVETRYYNEQFF
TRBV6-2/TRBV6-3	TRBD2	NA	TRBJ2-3	TGTGCCAGCAGTTTGCGGCGGGGGAGCACAGATACGCAGTATTTT	CASSLRRGSTDTQYF
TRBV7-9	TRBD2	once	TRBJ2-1	TGTGCCAGCGATCTTGGGGGGGGGAGCTCCTACAATGAGCAGTTCTTC	CASDLGGGSSYNEQFF
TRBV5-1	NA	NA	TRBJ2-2	TGCGCCAGCAGCTTGGAGGGGGCGAACACCGGGGAGCTGTTTTTT	CASSLEGANTGELFF
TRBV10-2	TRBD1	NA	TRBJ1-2	TGCGCCAGCAGTTCAGGGGGTGGCTACACCTTC	CASSSGGGYTF
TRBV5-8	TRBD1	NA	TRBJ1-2	TGTGCCAGCAGCTGGGACAGCGGGTATCACGGCTACACCTTC	CASSWDSGYHGYTF
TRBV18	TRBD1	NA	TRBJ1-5	TGTGCCAGCTCACCACAGGGGGCCCGACTCGATCAGCCCCAGCATTTT	CASSPQGARLDQPQHF
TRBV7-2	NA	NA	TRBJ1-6	TGTGCCAGCAGCTTAGTGACAGGTCCCCGCTCCTATAATTCACCCCTCCACTTT	CASSLVTGPRSYNSPLHF
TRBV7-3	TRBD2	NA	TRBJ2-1	TGTGCCAGCAGCCCCGGGGGGGGTTACAATGAGCAGTTCTTC	CASSPGGGYNEQFF
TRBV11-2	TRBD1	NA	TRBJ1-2	TGTGCCAGCAGCTTAGGGGCAGGGGGCGCGTATGGCTACACCTTC	CASSLGAGGAYGYTF
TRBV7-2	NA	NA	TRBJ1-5	TGTGCCAGCAGCTTAACAGGCGATCAGCCCCAGCATTTT	CASSLTGDQPQHF
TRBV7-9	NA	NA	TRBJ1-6	TGTGCCAGCAGCGGGACTGGTTCACCCCTCCACTTT	CASSGTGSPLHF
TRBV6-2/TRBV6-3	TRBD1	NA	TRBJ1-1	TGTGCCAGCAGTTACTCCAGGGGGCTAGCTTTCTTT	CASSYSRGLAFF
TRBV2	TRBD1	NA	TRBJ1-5	TGTGCCAGCAGGGACGGTACAGGGGTACCTCAGCCCCAGCATTTT	CASRDGTGVPQPQHF
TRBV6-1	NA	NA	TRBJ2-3	TGTGCCAGCAGTGAAGGGCGTGGAGGCGATACGCAGTATTTT	CASSEGRGGDTQYF
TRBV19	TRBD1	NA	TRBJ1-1	TGTGCCAGTAGGAAGGAGGGACAGGCGAACACTGAAGCTTTCTTT	CASRKEGQANTEAFF
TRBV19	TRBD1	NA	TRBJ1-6	TGTGCCAGTAGTATGGTGGCCCCGGGACAGGGTAGTTCACCCCTCCACTTT	CASSMVAPGQGSSPLHF
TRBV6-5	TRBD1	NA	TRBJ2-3	TGTGCCAGCAGTCTGACAGGGGAAGATACGCAGTATTTT	CASSLTGEDTQYF
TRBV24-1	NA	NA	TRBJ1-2	TGTGCCACCAGTGATTCCCACGATTCCCGGACATATGGCTACACCTTC	CATSDSHDSRTYGYTF
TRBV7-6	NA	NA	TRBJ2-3	TGTGCCAGCAGCCTTAGGTCGGGGGACACAGATACGCAGTATTTT	CASSLRSGDTDTQYF
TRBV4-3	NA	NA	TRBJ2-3	TGCGCCAGCAGCCAAGATCAGGGAATCGGCACAGATACGCAGTATTTT	CASSQDQGIGTDTQYF